A selection of T cell receptor beta chains follows, all from one sample in a study of blood T cells in healthy people across ages. Each CDR3 protein gets one entry after TCRdb re-called the 5' RACE reads with MiXCR. Of about 1.5 million distinct CDR3 sequences in the sample, approximately 43% were seen once. Sequenced sample: blood. The receptors originated from a woman in her late teens or twenties in good health. Both conserved end residues are part of each CDR3. The D gene is left open where the match is weak. Clone size is not always given. Where it is, it says once, few, many or a class for expanded clones.

TRBJ2-5 | - | TRBD2 | TRBV12-3/TRBV12-4 | TGTGCCAGCAGTCCTCACTCACCTCTAGCGGGGGACGAGACCCAGTACTTC | CASSPHSPLAGDETQYF
TRBJ2-1 | few | - | TRBV2 | TGTGCCAGCACCGCCGGGCAGAACAATGAGCAGTTCTTC | CASTAGQNNEQFF
TRBJ1-1 | once | TRBD1 | TRBV3-1 | TGTGCCAGCGGCCAAGCGACAGGGGGGAACACTGAAGCTTTCTTT | CASGQATGGNTEAFF
TRBJ1-5 | - | - | TRBV6-6 | TGTGCCAGCAGTCAACACAGGGAGAGTCAGCCCCAGCATTTT | CASSQHRESQPQHF
TRBJ2-2 | - | - | TRBV6-5 | TGTGCCAGCAGTTACTCGAAGGGTCGGGCCACCGGGGAGCTGTTTTTT | CASSYSKGRATGELFF
TRBJ1-6 | - | - | TRBV12-3/TRBV12-4 | TGTGCCAGCAGTCAGGGGTTTGGAGGGTCACCCCTCCACTTT | CASSQGFGGSPLHF
TRBJ1-2 | few | - | TRBV12-3/TRBV12-4 | TGTGCCAGCAGTGGGTGGCAGGGCTATGGCTACACCTTC | CASSGWQGYGYTF
TRBJ1-2 | - | - | TRBV6-5 | TGTGCCAGCAGATCGACAGGCATAAACTATGGCTACACCTTC | CASRSTGINYGYTF
TRBJ2-2 | - | - | TRBV15 | TGTGCCACCAGCAGTCTGGCGCTTAACACCGGGGAGCTGTTTTTT | CATSSLALNTGELFF
TRBJ1-2 | - | - | TRBV7-9 | TGTACCAGCAGCTTTCTGACAGCACCGTATGGCTACACCTTC | CTSSFLTAPYGYTF
TRBJ2-7 | - | - | TRBV7-2 | TGTGCCAGCAGCTTAGTCGGTCTTGACGAGCAGTACTTC | CASSLVGLDEQYF
TRBJ2-7 | few | TRBD2 | TRBV3-1 | TGTGCCAGCAGCCCCATGGGAGCGGGGGGTACATATGAGCAGTACTTC | CASSPMGAGGTYEQYF
TRBJ2-3 | - | - | TRBV2 | TGTGCCAGCAGGTGGGGGACAGATACGCAGTATTTT | CASRWGTDTQYF
TRBJ2-1 | - | - | TRBV5-1 | TGCGCCAGCAAAACGGGTGACATTTACAATGAGCAGTTCTTC | CASKTGDIYNEQFF
TRBJ1-6 | many | - | TRBV20-1 | TGCAGTGCTAGAGAAATCAGGGATAATTCACCCCTCCACTTT | CSAREIRDNSPLHF
TRBJ2-6 | - | - | TRBV12-3/TRBV12-4 | TGTGCCAGTTATTCGGCGGCTGGGGCCAACGTCCTGACTTTC | CASYSAAGANVLTF
TRBJ2-7 | few | TRBD1 | TRBV4-2 | TGTGCCAGCAGCGACGGGACAGGCCTCTCCTACGAGCAGTACTTC | CASSDGTGLSYEQYF
TRBJ2-5 | few | TRBD2 | TRBV3-1 | TGTGCCAGCAGACTAGCGAGAGAGACCCAGTACTTC | CASRLARETQYF
TRBJ1-1 | few | - | TRBV12-3/TRBV12-4 | TGTGCCAGCAGTTTCTCTAGGGAAGCTTTCTTT | CASSFSREAFF
TRBJ1-1 | - | - | TRBV3-1 | TGTGCCAGCAGCCAAGGCGCCACCCGGGCTTTCTTT | CASSQGATRAFF
TRBJ2-1 | - | - | TRBV24-1 | TGTGCCACCAGTGATTCCGGACAGCGGGGACACAATAATGAGCAGTTCTTC | CATSDSGQRGHNNEQFF
TRBJ2-5 | - | TRBD1 | TRBV3-1 | TGTGCCAGCAGCCAAGATAGTAGAAGAGGGACAGACCGCAATGAGCAGTACTTC | CASSQDSRRGTDRNEQYF
TRBJ1-5 | - | - | TRBV6-2/TRBV6-3 | TGTGCCAGCAGTTTCAGGGGCACCCCTTCCGTGCAGCCCCAGCATTTT | CASSFRGTPSVQPQHF
TRBJ1-2 | - | - | TRBV15 | TGTGCCACCAGCAGAGATACAGGGGGCTACACCTTC | CATSRDTGGYTF
TRBJ2-7 | - | TRBD1 | TRBV7-8 | TGTGCCAGCAGCTTAGCAAGACAGGGGGCGTACGAGCAGTACTTC | CASSLARQGAYEQYF
TRBJ1-1 | - | - | TRBV7-2 | TGTGCCAGCACCTTCTTTGGGGGGAACACTGAAGCTTTCTTT | CASTFFGGNTEAFF
TRBJ2-3 | - | TRBD1 | TRBV4-3 | TGCGCCAGCAGCCAAGTCAGGGGACAGGGCCAAGATACGCAGTATTTT | CASSQVRGQGQDTQYF
TRBJ1-2 | - | - | TRBV12-3/TRBV12-4 | TGTGCCAGCAGTTGGGGGGAGGGGGTATATGGCTACACCTTC | CASSWGEGVYGYTF
TRBJ2-4 | few | - | TRBV11-2 | TGTGCCAGCAGCAAATGGACAGATGAAAACATTCAGTACTTC | CASSKWTDENIQYF
TRBJ2-5 | - | - | TRBV29-1 | TGCAGCGTTGAATCCCCGGGAATCTCTGGGGAGACCCAGTACTTC | CSVESPGISGETQYF
TRBJ1-1 | few | - | TRBV7-2 | TGTGCCAGCAGCTACCGCGGAACTGGGACTGAAGCTTTCTTT | CASSYRGTGTEAFF
TRBJ2-1 | few | TRBD2 | TRBV4-3 | TGCGCCAGCAGCCAAGACTTCGTAGCGGGATACATCGATGAGCAGTTCTTC | CASSQDFVAGYIDEQFF
TRBJ1-6 | few | - | TRBV9 | TGTGCCAGCAGCGTAGGCGACAAACCCCGCTCTCCCCTCCACTTT | CASSVGDKPRSPLHF
TRBJ1-5 | - | - | TRBV20-1 | TGCAGTGCGCAAGGGTTTGGCGACAGCCTCCTTCAGCCCCAGCATTTT | CSAQGFGDSLLQPQHF
TRBJ1-1 | - | - | TRBV20-1 | TGCAGTGCTAGAACGGGGGGCTTGAACACTGAAGCTTTCTTT | CSARTGGLNTEAFF
TRBJ2-7 | - | - | TRBV7-9 | TGTGCCAGCAGCCTCCCTATTGACAGCTACAATGAGCAGTACTTC | CASSLPIDSYNEQYF
TRBJ2-7 | - | - | TRBV18 | TGTGCCAGCGCACCAGCGGACGACTACGAGCAGTACTTC | CASAPADDYEQYF
TRBJ1-4 | few | - | TRBV6-6 | TGTGCCAGCAGTTATGGGAAGGCTAATGAAAAACTGTTTTTT | CASSYGKANEKLFF
TRBJ1-1 | - | - | TRBV5-1 | TGCGCCAGCAGCTTCGGGGGGTTCGCTTTCTTT | CASSFGGFAFF
TRBJ1-2 | - | TRBD1 | TRBV10-3 | TGTGCCATCAGTGGACAGGGGGCCTCGGGGGGCTACACCTTC | CAISGQGASGGYTF
TRBJ2-1 | few | - | TRBV20-1 | TGCAGTGCTAGCCACTACAATGAGCAGTTCTTC | CSASHYNEQFF
TRBJ2-1 | few | TRBD2 | TRBV20-1 | TGCAGTGCTAGGCAGGGCGGGGGGACGTTCTTC | CSARQGGGTFF
TRBJ1-5 | - | - | TRBV2 | TGTGCCAGCGAGGGGGGGGGTTACCAGCCCCAGCATTTT | CASEGGGYQPQHF
TRBJ2-5 | - | TRBD2 | TRBV29-1 | TGCAGCGCCGGGACTAGCGGGAGAAAGACCCAGTACTTC | CSAGTSGRKTQYF
TRBJ2-1 | few | - | TRBV20-1 | TGCAGTGCTAGAGCCCGGAACAATGAGCAGTTCTTC | CSARARNNEQFF
TRBJ2-3 | few | TRBD2 | TRBV7-9 | TGTGCCAGCAGCCCGGGACTAGCGGGGGGGCGATCAGATACGCAGTATTTT | CASSPGLAGGRSDTQYF
TRBJ1-1 | - | TRBD1 | TRBV25-1 | TGTGCCAGCAGTGAAGGTGGGACAGCCGTGGCTTTCTTT | CASSEGGTAVAFF
TRBJ1-1 | - | - | TRBV4-3 | TGCGCCAGCAGCCAAGTCATCGGGGGCTTCACTGAAGCTTTCTTT | CASSQVIGGFTEAFF
TRBJ2-3 | few | - | TRBV28 | TGTGCCAGCAGTTTCGGGAGTAGGGACACAGATACGCAGTATTTT | CASSFGSRDTDTQYF
TRBJ2-7 | - | TRBD2 | TRBV20-1 | TGCAGTTCCCAGACTAGCGCCTACAATGAGCAGTACTTC | CSSQTSAYNEQYF
TRBJ2-5 | few | TRBD1 | TRBV4-3 | TGCGCCAGCAGCCAAGATCTCGCTAGCAGGGGGGAGACCCAGTACTTC | CASSQDLASRGETQYF
TRBJ2-2 | - | - | TRBV4-1 | TGCGCCAGCAGCCAAAGAGTACCGGGACCTAACACCGGGGAGCTGTTTTTT | CASSQRVPGPNTGELFF
TRBJ1-2 | - | - | TRBV15 | TGTGCCACCAGCCCCCGCAGGGCCTATGGCTACACCTTC | CATSPRRAYGYTF
TRBJ1-5 | - | - | TRBV2 | TGTGCCAGCAGTTCAGTGATTGGCAATCAGCCCCAGCATTTT | CASSSVIGNQPQHF
TRBJ2-1 | - | TRBD1 | TRBV25-1 | TGTGCCAGCAAAGACAGGGACTCCTACAATGAGCAGTTCTTC | CASKDRDSYNEQFF
TRBJ2-7 | - | TRBD1 | TRBV7-9 | TGTGCCAGCAGCGCAAGGGACAGCTACAATGAGCAGTACTTC | CASSARDSYNEQYF
TRBJ1-1 | few | - | TRBV20-1 | TGCACCGCCCTCGGGAACACTGAAGCTTTCTTT | CTALGNTEAFF